The clone carrying this TCR beta chain appeared a single time. Assay: immunoSEQ multiplex PCR; the TCRdb copy retains only in-frame clones and omits some. Of more than 2,000,000 clones listed, roughly nine tenths are singletons. This sample was included in a study of shared clonotypes between healthy human individuals. The germline V gene encodes CDR1 MGHRA and CDR2 YSYEKL. The CDR3 runs 15 residues. Trimming took off 3 bases at V and 1 base at J, with 12 bases between the two ends. This TCR came from a man younger than 30 in good health. The chain joins TRBV4-1 to TRBJ1-2, with TRBD1 as a possible D gene (5 bases). Sample: naive CD4+ T cells sorted from blood. Specified subset: CD45RA+ positively selected. The CDR3 coding sequence is TGCGCCAGCAGCCAGACCGACAGTCTTAACTATGGCTACACCTTC. Translated: CASSQTDSLNYGYTF.